A selection of T cell receptor beta chains follows, all from one sample in a study of cytotoxic CD8 clonotypes in ibrutinib-treated CLL. TCRdb keeps only in-frame clones here, not all; method: immunoSEQ multiplex PCR. The data show 100,000 to 150,000 clones, approximately 83% seen once. The sample in question was PBMCs, obtained after 24 months of ibrutinib treatment. The receptors stem from a human donor with chronic lymphocytic leukemia. Each CDR3 is given with its conserved first and last residue. The D gene is left open where the match is weak. Clone size is stated in some rows and not others, as once, few, many or a class when expanded.

v_call: TRBV28; d_call: .; j_call: TRBJ1-3; clone_size: .; cdr3_nt: TGTGCCAGCAGTCGACAGGTACTCTCTGGAAACACCATATATTTT; cdr3_aa: CASSRQVLSGNTIYF
v_call: TRBV5-1; d_call: .; j_call: TRBJ1-5; clone_size: .; cdr3_nt: TGCGCCAGCTCCCTATCCGGGGATCAGCCCCAGCATTTT; cdr3_aa: CASSLSGDQPQHF
v_call: TRBV5-1; d_call: TRBD1; j_call: TRBJ2-7; clone_size: .; cdr3_nt: TGCGCCAGCAGCTCCGGGACAGGCTCCTACGAGCAGTACTTC; cdr3_aa: CASSSGTGSYEQYF
v_call: TRBV7-2; d_call: .; j_call: TRBJ1-2; clone_size: .; cdr3_nt: TGTGCCAGCAGCCCCCGTTCAGGGAGGGGCTATGGCTACACCTTC; cdr3_aa: CASSPRSGRGYGYTF
v_call: TRBV5-6; d_call: TRBD1; j_call: TRBJ2-7; clone_size: .; cdr3_nt: TGTGCCAGCAGCTTGTTATGGGAACAGGGGGCCTACGAGCAGTACTTC; cdr3_aa: CASSLLWEQGAYEQYF
v_call: TRBV7-2; d_call: TRBD1; j_call: TRBJ2-7; clone_size: few; cdr3_nt: TGTGCCAGCAGCTTGCGGACAGGGGGAACCTACGAGCAGTACTTC; cdr3_aa: CASSLRTGGTYEQYF
v_call: TRBV4-2; d_call: TRBD2; j_call: TRBJ2-7; clone_size: once; cdr3_nt: TGTGCCAGCAGCCAACAGACTAGCGGGAACTACGAGCAGTACTTC; cdr3_aa: CASSQQTSGNYEQYF
v_call: TRBV14; d_call: TRBD1; j_call: TRBJ1-1; clone_size: .; cdr3_nt: TGTGCCAGCAGCCAGTATGCGGACAGGGTCGGTGGAGCTTTCTTT; cdr3_aa: CASSQYADRVGGAFF
v_call: TRBV5-4; d_call: .; j_call: TRBJ1-1; clone_size: .; cdr3_nt: TGTGCCAGCAGCTTGCAAGGGGTGGGCACTGAAGCTTTCTTT; cdr3_aa: CASSLQGVGTEAFF
v_call: TRBV28; d_call: TRBD1; j_call: TRBJ1-1; clone_size: few; cdr3_nt: TGTGCCAGCAGTTACAGGGGGTGGAACACTGAAGCTTTCTTT; cdr3_aa: CASSYRGWNTEAFF
v_call: TRBV5-6; d_call: TRBD1; j_call: TRBJ1-5; clone_size: .; cdr3_nt: TGTGCCAGCAGCCTCCGACAGGGTTTGGATCAGCCCCAGCATTTT; cdr3_aa: CASSLRQGLDQPQHF
v_call: TRBV27; d_call: TRBD1; j_call: TRBJ2-7; clone_size: .; cdr3_nt: TGTGCCAGCGCACAAGACAGGGATAGCTCCTACGAGCAGTACTTC; cdr3_aa: CASAQDRDSSYEQYF
v_call: TRBV7-9; d_call: TRBD1; j_call: TRBJ2-3; clone_size: .; cdr3_nt: TGTGCCAGCAGCTATAGACAGGGGGCGCGAGGGACAGATACGCAGTATTTT; cdr3_aa: CASSYRQGARGTDTQYF
v_call: TRBV2; d_call: TRBD2; j_call: TRBJ2-2; clone_size: .; cdr3_nt: TGTGCCAGCAGTCCTAGCGGAAACACCGGGGAGCTGTTTTTT; cdr3_aa: CASSPSGNTGELFF
v_call: TRBV30; d_call: .; j_call: TRBJ2-3; clone_size: .; cdr3_nt: TGTGCCTGGAGTGTGGGGCAGGCTACGATCACAGATACGCAGTATTTT; cdr3_aa: CAWSVGQATITDTQYF
v_call: TRBV7-9; d_call: .; j_call: TRBJ1-3; clone_size: .; cdr3_nt: TGTGCCAGCAGCTTCAAGTTTCTGGGAAACACCATATATTTT; cdr3_aa: CASSFKFLGNTIYF